The table lists the clone carrying this TCR beta chain with many counts. TCRdb reprocessed the PCR reads via MiXCR and lists one record per CDR3 protein. The sample yields 45,000 to 65,000 distinct CDR3 sequences, around 27% seen once. Germline V gene data show CDR1 as SGHNT and CDR2 as YYREEE (reference sequence). The CDR3 length is 18 residues. V lost 4 bases to trimming and J lost 8 bases, with 30 bases between them. The sample belongs to a study of molecular identifiers for immune sequencing clone quantification. Naive CD8 T cells, phenotype CD8+CD4-CCR7+CD45RA+, were sorted. This receptor was obtained from a human donor in good health. Some libraries in this study had Jurkat cell RNA spiked in. Sequencing was carried out using naive CD8+ T cells from blood, with Jurkat cell RNA spiked in. Subset in this sample: FACS-sorted CD8+CD4-CCR7+CD45RA+ naive T cells. The chain recombines TRBV5-4 with TRBJ1-2, with a weak D call TRBD1 (5 bases). CDR3 nucleotide sequence: TGTGCCAGCAGCACATTACCGGGACTGAGCGCAATTGGAGCCGGCTACACCTTC. Encoded protein: CASSTLPGLSAIGAGYTF.